This record looks at one T cell receptor (beta chain) sequence and its context. Germline CDR1 is KGHSH and CDR2 is LQKENI. V shed 5 bases and J 3 bases; nucleotides not matched to a gene: 16. The CDR3 is 17 amino acids. The sample comes from a study of T cell changes during pregnancy in multiple sclerosis. TCRdb's copy holds only in-frame clones and misses some; the assay was immunoSEQ multiplex PCR. Of 90,000 to 95,000 clones in the sample, about 94% were seen once. The sequence was obtained from a female donor with multiple sclerosis, enrolled in a pregnancy study. The source material was peripheral blood, sampled in the third trimester of pregnancy. The chain combines TRBV18 with TRBJ2-7; 7 nucleotides match TRBD1. The CDR3 region has the DNA TGTGCCAGCTCATCCAGGACAGGCCTAGGGTCCTACTACGAGCAGTACTTC. Protein sequence: CASSSRTGLGSYYEQYF. The whole variable domain, remainder taken from reference TRBV18 and TRBJ2-7, is NAGVMQNPRHLVRRRGQEARLRCSPMKGHSHVYWYRQLPEEGLKFMVYLQKENIIDESGMPKERFSAEFPKEGPSILRIQQVVRGDSAAYFCASSSRTGLGSYYEQYFGPGTRLTVT.